One and the same sample provided the 21 T cell receptor beta chains below, sequenced in a study of OX40 agonist ivuxolimab in advanced cancers. This table comes from immunoSEQ multiplex PCR, and its TCRdb copy is limited to in-frame clones, with some not included. This table holds tens of thousands of clones, approximately 92% found once. The starting material was CD4+ or CD8+ T cells sorted from blood, obtained in a trial of the OX40 agonist ivuxolimab. All receptors derive from an adult with an advanced solid tumor such as melanoma, head and neck, liver or kidney cancer.

The chain joins TRBV5-1 to TRBJ2-5, with 7 bases lining up with TRBD2. Trimming removed 7 bases from V and 3 bases from J; junction bases left unmatched: 12. Germline CDR1 is SGHRS and CDR2 is YFSETQ. This CDR3 spans 15 amino acids. The CDR3 sequence: CASRAGLSGEETQYF. For the CDR3, the DNA is TGCGCCAGCCGAGCGGGTTTAAGCGGGGAAGAGACCCAGTACTTC.

J is TRBJ2-7 and V is TRBV27, with TRBD2 identical over 7 bases. V was clipped by 3 bases and J by 1 base; unmatched bases: 12. The germline gives CDR1 MNHEY, CDR2 SMNVEV (reference sequence). This CDR3 is built from 17 residues. The CDR3 bases are TGTGCCAGCAGTTTTTCCCCCCCGGGGCGGGAGTCCTACGAGCAGTACTTC. Translating gives CASSFSPPGRESYEQYF.

This chain joins TRBV5-5 and TRBJ2-5; tentatively, D is TRBD1 (5 bases). V was cut by 2 bases and J by 1 base, with 15 bases left in between. The germline CDR1 and CDR2 sequences are SGHKS and YYEKEE (reference sequence). This CDR3 is 16 amino acids long. The CDR3 nucleotides are TGTGCCAGCAGCTTCCAGGGAAGTTTCTCCCAAGAGACCCAGTACTTC. Protein product: CASSFQGSFSQETQYF.

The genes are TRBV2 and TRBJ2-1; a possible D gene is TRBD1 (5 bases). This CDR3 region has 14 residues. With 7 bases removed from V and 1 base from J, the gap between germline ends came to 11 bases. The germline gives CDR1 SNHLY, CDR2 FYNNEI. The CDR3: CASKGQSSYNEQFF. As DNA, the CDR3 is TGTGCCAGCAAAGGACAAAGTTCCTACAATGAGCAGTTCTTC.

The J gene is TRBJ1-3, the V gene TRBV27, with D hard to call. The CDR3 length is 16 residues. V lost 4 bases, J lost 0 bases, and 13 bases lay in between. Germline lookup yields CDR1 MNHEY and CDR2 SMNVEV (reference sequence). DNA for the CDR3: TGTGCCAGCAGTTCCCTAAGACTCAGCTCTGGAAACACCATATATTTT. Protein: CASSSLRLSSGNTIYF.

The J gene is TRBJ1-1, the V gene TRBV4-1, with a possible D match to TRBD1 (5 bases). Germline V gene sequence: CDR1 MGHRA, CDR2 YSYEKL. There are 16 residues in the CDR3. Trimming left V 2 bases short and J 2 bases short, with 15 bases between. The CDR3 here is CASSQSLSGGNTEAFF. The CDR3 DNA is TGCGCCAGCAGCCAAAGCTTGAGTGGGGGAAACACTGAAGCTTTCTTT.

The chain combines TRBV9 with TRBJ2-3; weak D call: TRBD2 (7 bases). V gave up 9 bases and J gave up 0 bases, with 14 bases separating them. This CDR3 has 14 residues. Germline CDR1 is SGDLS and CDR2 is YYNGEE. The CDR3 spells CATGGGLSTDTQYF. Here the CDR3 DNA reads TGTGCCACTGGCGGGGGCCTCAGCACAGATACGCAGTATTTT.

The chain uses TRBV4-1 and TRBJ2-2; 7 bases fit TRBD1. The CDR3 length is 17 residues. The germline gives CDR1 MGHRA, CDR2 YSYEKL. J lost 6 bases, V lost 4 bases, and 14 bases had no gene match. The CDR3 is CASSPRTPSTGPGELFF. The CDR3 nucleotides read TGCGCCAGCAGCCCCCGCACACCTTCGACAGGGCCCGGGGAGCTGTTTTTT.

This clone was counted between two and nine times. The J gene is TRBJ1-4, the V gene TRBV2, with D hard to call. This CDR3 is built from 12 residues. V dropped 3 bases and J dropped 11 bases, with 10 bases sitting between them. Germline V gene lookup returns CDR1 SNHLY and CDR2 FYNNEI. This CDR3 is CASSESMGKLFF. Here the CDR3 DNA reads TGTGCCAGCAGTGAGTCAATGGGGAAACTGTTTTTT.

The genes are TRBV4-1 and TRBJ2-5, with 7 bases aligning to TRBD2. Unmatched junction bases numbered 10, after V lost 1 base and J lost 8 bases. This CDR3 is built from 15 residues. CDR1 is MGHRA, CDR2 YSYEKL, per germline. The chain's CDR3 is CASSQVSRGMQTQYF. DNA of the CDR3: TGCGCCAGCAGCCAAGTCTCGCGGGGGATGCAAACCCAGTACTTC.

V and J are TRBV7-8 and TRBJ1-1; the D gene is possibly TRBD1 (5 bases). This CDR3 spans 14 amino acids. The V and J ends lost 0 bases and 4 bases respectively, with 9 bases between them. Germline V lookup: CDR1 SGHVS, CDR2 FQNEAQ. This chain's CDR3 is CASSLAMGVTEAFF. CDR3 nucleotide sequence: TGTGCCAGCAGCTTAGCGATGGGGGTCACTGAAGCTTTCTTT. The full variable domain, its missing parts supplied by reference TRBV7-8 and TRBJ1-1, is GAGVSQSPRYKVAKRGQDVALRCDPISGHVSLFWYQQALGQGPEFLTYFQNEAQLDKSGLPSDRFFAERPEGSVSTLKIQRTQQEDSAVYLCASSLAMGVTEAFFGQGTRLTVV.

The rearrangement links TRBV30 to TRBJ2-5, with a possible D match to TRBD2 (7 bases). CDR1 is GTSNPN and CDR2 is SVGIG in the germline V gene (reference sequence). The CDR3 contains 14 residues. V was shortened by 4 bases and J by 4 bases, with 16 bases between the two germline ends. CDR3 sequence (DNA): TGTGCCTGGACCCTTCGGGGGGCGCCAGAGACCCAGTACTTC. It encodes CAWTLRGAPETQYF.

V gene TRBV10-1 combines with J gene TRBJ1-2; 7 positions match TRBD1. This CDR3 has 15 amino acids. The germline CDR1 and CDR2 sequences are WNHNN and SYGVQD (reference sequence). Germline trimming cut 5 bases from V and 5 bases from J; bases unmatched to any gene: 11. The chain's CDR3 is CASSFSWTGQYGYTF. In nucleotides, the CDR3 is TGCGCCAGCAGTTTCAGCTGGACAGGCCAGTATGGCTACACCTTC.

The chain links TRBV6-6 to TRBJ1-5; D might be TRBD1 (5 bases). Germline V CDR1 and CDR2: MNHNY, SVGAGI (reference sequence). The CDR3 extends over 13 amino acids. V was clipped by 8 bases and J by 9 bases, with 17 bases between them. CDR3 coding DNA: TGTGCCAGCCGACATACCGAGGGGAGGCCCCAGCATTTT. It specifies CASRHTEGRPQHF.

This chain joins TRBV6-5 and TRBJ1-2; no reliable D call. V lost 5 bases and J lost 8, with 15 bases in between. Germline V gene lookup returns CDR1 MNHEY and CDR2 SVGAGI. CDR3 length equals 13 residues. CDR3 coding DNA: TGTGCCAGCAGTACCACCGGAGGGCAGGGCTACACCTTC. It encodes CASSTTGGQGYTF.

This chain uses TRBV5-8 with TRBJ1-3; 7 bases map to TRBD1. This CDR3 comprises 14 residues. Germline V gene data show CDR1 as SGHTS and CDR2 as YDEGEE. After removal of 1 base from V and 8 bases from J, the junction contained 6 bases not matched to a gene. The CDR3 sequence: CASSLTKGAYTIYF. DNA of the CDR3: TGTGCCAGCAGCTTGACAAAGGGGGCATACACCATATATTTT.

The chain uses TRBV29-1 and TRBJ2-1; D is possibly TRBD2 (5 bases). The V gene lost 7 bases and the J gene lost 7 bases, with 20 bases spanning the gap. The germline V gene has CDR1 SQVTM and CDR2 ANQGSEA. This CDR3 is 14 amino acids long. In DNA, the CDR3 is TGCAGCGCTAACCGGGATCTTAACAATAATGAGCAGTTCTTC. It yields the protein CSANRDLNNNEQFF.

V gene TRBV15 combines with J gene TRBJ2-5; TRBD1 agrees at 9 bases. This CDR3 has 14 residues. CDR1 and CDR2 from the germline V gene are LNHNV and YYDKDF (reference sequence). V lost 6 bases, J lost 2 bases, and 4 bases stayed unmatched. CDR3 sequence reads: CATRAGQGQETQYF. The DNA for the CDR3 is TGTGCCACCAGAGCGGGACAGGGACAAGAGACCCAGTACTTC.

The chain uses TRBV11-2 and TRBJ1-6; weak D call: TRBD1 (5 bases). The CDR3 length is 17 residues. Germline CDR1 and CDR2: SGHAT and FQNNGV. Trimming pared 6 bases from V and 6 bases from J, leaving 21 bases between. The CDR3 DNA follows: TGTGCCAGCAGGCGGTGGGGACGGCTGATAAGTAATTCACCCCTCCACTTT. Translation gives CASRRWGRLISNSPLHF.

This rearrangement joins TRBV30 to TRBJ2-7, with D tentatively TRBD1 or TRBD2 (5 bases each). Germline V gives CDR1 GTSNPN, CDR2 SVGIG (reference sequence). V dropped 2 bases and J dropped 5 bases, with 22 bases sitting between them. The CDR3 runs 16 residues. CDR3 bases: TGTGCCTGGAGTAATCCTCCAGGGCGGGTCGGGAACGAGCAGTACTTC. Translated, it gives CAWSNPPGRVGNEQYF.

The V call is TRBV9, the J call TRBJ1-5; tentatively, D is TRBD1 (5 bases). With 0 bases removed from V and 6 bases from J, the gap between germline ends came to 10 bases. The germline gives CDR1 SGDLS, CDR2 YYNGEE. The CDR3 sequence is 14 residues long. CDR3 protein: CASSVGQGPQPQHF. The CDR3 DNA follows: TGTGCCAGCAGCGTAGGGCAGGGTCCTCAGCCCCAGCATTTT.